Below are 32 T cell receptor beta chains sequenced from a single sample in a study of early T cells in non-severe SARS-CoV-2 infection. TCRdb ran MiXCR on the 5' RACE reads and lists one entry per CDR3 protein. The sample contains 85,000 to 100,000 distinct CDR3 sequences, around 17% of which appear only once. The sequenced sample was whole blood. These TCRs come from an adult who was a healthcare worker with PCR-confirmed SARS-CoV-2 infection or an uninfected control (not recorded which).

A remark on this clonotype: An end of the junction does not agree with germline; a read error may underlie this. V is TRBV14 and J is TRBJ1-1; 8 bases align to TRBD1. This CDR3 is built from 19 residues. The germline V gene encodes CDR1 SGHDN and CDR2 FVKESK. CDR3: CASSQDWIGTGEHNSEAFF. CDR3 DNA: TGTGCCAGCAGCCAAGACTGGATAGGGACAGGCGAACATAACAGTGAAGCTTTCTTT. Filled out from reference TRBV14 and TRBJ1-1, the complete variable domain reads EAGVTQFPSHSVIEKGQTVTLRCDPISGHDNLYWYRRVMGKEIKFLLHFVKESKQDESGMPNNRFLAERTGGTYSTLKVQPAELEDSGVYFCASSQDWIGTGEHNSEAFFGQGTRLTVV.

This clonotype came up a few times. The chain combines TRBV20-1 with TRBJ1-1; TRBD1 is a possible D gene (6 bases). This CDR3 is 14 amino acids long. Trimming cost V 1 base and J 1 base, with 10 bases left between them. The germline CDR1 and CDR2 sequences are DFQATT and SNEGSKA (reference sequence). CDR3 amino acids: CSARVTTGNTEAFF. The CDR3, as DNA: TGCAGTGCTAGAGTTACGACAGGGAACACTGAAGCTTTCTTT.

The genes are TRBV7-2 and TRBJ1-5, with no clear D. In germline, CDR1 is SGHTA, CDR2 FQGNSA. The germline V and J ends were trimmed by 1 base and 7 bases, with 5 bases remaining between them. The CDR3 is made up of 12 amino acids. The CDR3 DNA sequence: TGTGCCAGCAGCTTAGGAAGGCAGCCCCAGCATTTT. Its translation is CASSLGRQPQHF.

A few counts support this clonotype. The V gene is TRBV20-1, the J gene TRBJ2-1, with 10 positions matching TRBD2. CDR1 DFQATT and CDR2 SNEGSKA come from the germline V gene (reference sequence). The CDR3 has 15 residues. The J segment lost 9 bases and the V segment lost 3 bases, leaving 11 bases of the junction unmatched. DNA of the CDR3: TGCAGTGCTAGGTCGAGCGGGAGGGCCAGGGGTGAGCAGTTCTTC. This gives the protein CSARSSGRARGEQFF.

This clonotype was seen ten or more times. CDR3 sequence (DNA): TGTGCCAGCAGTAGAATCGGGACAGGACTCTGGGAGCAGTACTTC. Translation: CASSRIGTGLWEQYF. The chain combines TRBV6-2 or TRBV6-3 with TRBJ2-7; TRBD1 aligns across 8 bases. Germline V CDR1 and CDR2: MNHEY, SVGEGT. The CDR3 has 15 residues. V shed 5 bases and J 7 bases; nucleotides not matched to a gene: 13.

This clonotype was detected a few times. The chain has TRBV12-3 or TRBV12-4 and TRBJ1-4; 11 nucleotides agree with TRBD1. CDR3 size: 16 residues. V was clipped by 5 bases and J by 8 bases; unmatched bases: 10. The CDR3 reads CASSPALGQGEEKLFF. The CDR3 DNA sequence: TGTGCCAGCAGTCCAGCCCTGGGACAGGGGGAGGAAAAACTGTTTTTT.

This clonotype was detected ten times or more. In DNA, the CDR3 is TGTGCCAGCAGCGGATCAGGGGCCCCTGAAGCTTTCTTT. It is translated as CASSGSGAPEAFF. The chain joins TRBV11-2 to TRBJ1-1; D is possibly TRBD1 (6 bases). V was trimmed by 5 bases and J by 6 bases, leaving 13 bases between them. CDR1 and CDR2 from the germline V gene are SGHAT and FQNNGV. The CDR3 loop spans 13 amino acids.

This clonotype was detected only a few times. The chain links TRBV28 to TRBJ2-1; 13 bases agree with TRBD2. Germline CDR1 is MDHEN and CDR2 is SYDVKM. V lost 4 bases to trimming and J lost 10 bases; unmatched junction nucleotides: 4. This CDR3 is built from 14 residues. The CDR3 reads CASSYTSGRGEQFF. CDR3 sequence (DNA): TGTGCCAGCAGTTACACTAGCGGGAGGGGAGAGCAGTTCTTC.

This clonotype was detected a few times. The chain recombines TRBV30 with TRBJ1-4, with unresolved D. The CDR3 consists of 16 residues. V lost 0 bases, J lost 0 bases, and 11 bases lay in between. The V gene's germline CDR1 is GTSNPN and CDR2 SVGIG (reference sequence). The CDR3 reads CAWSVQDATTNEKLFF. In nucleotides, the CDR3 is TGTGCCTGGAGTGTACAAGACGCAACAACTAATGAAAAACTGTTTTTT. Complete variable domain (other parts from reference TRBV30 and TRBJ1-4): SQTIHQWPATLVQPVGSPLSLECTVEGTSNPNLYWYRQAAGRGLQLLFYSVGIGQISSEVPQNLSASRPQDRQFILSSKKLLLSDSGFYLCAWSVQDATTNEKLFFGSGTQLSVL.

The chain couples TRBV11-2 to TRBJ1-2; D not resolved. Germline assignment: CDR1 SGHAT and CDR2 FQNNGV. Trimming took off 4 bases at V and 4 bases at J, with 22 bases between the two ends. This CDR3 comprises 17 residues. The CDR3 here is CASSSPSLSSGLYGYTF. The CDR3 nucleotides are TGTGCCAGCAGCTCCCCCTCCCTTAGCAGCGGACTCTATGGCTACACCTTC.

This chain uses TRBV4-1 with TRBJ2-7; D call uncertain. Trimming took off 5 bases at V and 4 bases at J, with 6 bases between the two ends. The CDR3 sequence is 11 residues long. CDR1 is MGHRA and CDR2 is YSYEKL in the germline V gene. The CDR3 loop is CASSYPYEQYF. DNA for the CDR3: TGCGCCAGCAGCTACCCGTACGAGCAGTACTTC.

This clonotype showed up many times. The rearrangement uses TRBV7-9 and TRBJ1-5, with D maybe TRBD1 (5 bases). This CDR3 comprises 15 residues. V was clipped by 1 base and J by 3 bases, with 10 bases between them. Germline assignment: CDR1 SEHNR and CDR2 FQNEAQ (reference sequence). The CDR3 sequence: CASSLGGRNNQPQHF. CDR3 in DNA: TGTGCCAGCAGCTTAGGGGGCAGGAACAATCAGCCCCAGCATTTT. Complete variable domain (other parts from reference TRBV7-9 and TRBJ1-5): DTGVSQNPRHKITKRGQNVTFRCDPISEHNRLYWYRQTLGQGPEFLTYFQNEAQLEKSRLLSDRFSAERPKGSFSTLEIQRTEQGDSAMYLCASSLGGRNNQPQHFGDGTRLSIL.

There are a few counts of this clonotype. This rearrangement joins TRBV10-3 to TRBJ2-1; the D gene is possibly TRBD1 (6 bases). Germline loops: CDR1 ENHRY, CDR2 SYGVKD. This CDR3 has 13 residues. V was shortened by 6 bases and J by 9 bases, with 15 bases between the two germline ends. For the CDR3, the DNA is TGTGCCATCAGGACCGTGGAACAGGGTGAGCAGTTCTTC. Translating it yields CAIRTVEQGEQFF.

This clonotype was observed many times. The rearrangement uses TRBV7-8 and TRBJ2-7; 9 bases align to TRBD1. CDR1 and CDR2 (germline): SGHVS, FQNEAQ. The V and J ends lost 0 bases and 5 bases, in that order; junction bases with no gene match: 8. This CDR3 is 16 amino acids long. CDR3 sequence (DNA): TGTGCCAGCAGCTTAGCTCTGGGGACAGGGTACGACGAGCAGTACTTC. It specifies CASSLALGTGYDEQYF.

The CDR3 loop reads CASSYGAGAYEQYF. The CDR3 region has the DNA TGTGCCAGCAGTTACGGCGCGGGGGCCTACGAGCAGTACTTC. This sequence joins TRBV6-2 or TRBV6-3 and TRBJ2-7; 7 nucleotides align to TRBD2. The CDR3 is 14 residues long. V was clipped by 2 bases and J by 2 bases; unmatched bases: 3. Germline CDR1 MNHEY, CDR2 SVGEGT.

The chain carries TRBV25-1 and TRBJ2-1, with 7 positions matching TRBD1. CDR1 is MGHDK and CDR2 is SYGVNS in the germline V gene. The CDR3 length is 13 residues. J lost 8 bases, V lost 6 bases, and 7 bases had no gene match. CDR3 nucleotide sequence: TGTGCCAGCAGCCGGGACAGTAGGGATGAGCAGTTCTTC. Translating gives CASSRDSRDEQFF.

There are a few counts of this clonotype. At one boundary the junction diverges from the germline segment, which might be a read error. This CDR3 reads CASSSLLGGDTEVFF. The CDR3 region has the DNA TGCGCCAGCAGCTCACTCCTCGGCGGGGACACTGAAGTTTTCTTT. The chain employs TRBV5-1 and TRBJ1-1; perhaps TRBD1 as D (6 bases). Per the germline V gene, CDR1 is SGHRS and CDR2 is YFSETQ. This CDR3 region has 15 residues. The full variable domain, in which reference TRBV5-1 and TRBJ1-1 provide the parts outside the CDR3, is KAGVTQTPRYLIKTRGQQVTLSCSPISGHRSVSWYQQTPGQGLQFLFEYFSETQRNKGNFPGRFSGRQFSNSRSEMNVSTLELGDSALYLCASSSLLGGDTEVFFGQGTRLTVV.

This clonotype appeared many times. One junction end disagrees with the germline gene, perhaps due to a read error. The rearrangement joins TRBV7-7 to TRBJ1-1; a possible D gene is TRBD1 (5 bases). Per germline, CDR1 SSHAT and CDR2 FNYEAQ (reference sequence). The CDR3 is 13 amino acids. As DNA, the CDR3 is TGTGCTAGCAGCTTACAGGAGAACACTGAAGCTTTCTTT. Translation gives CASSLQENTEAFF.

This clonotype was counted between two and nine times. This chain joins TRBV21-1 and TRBJ2-2; the table's TRBD2 call for D was not verified on the DNA. TRBV21-1 is a pseudogene segment. CDR3 length: 16 residues. CDR3 nucleotides: TGTGCCAGCAGCAAAGTGGAAGAGGGTGAGGCCGGGGAGCTGTTTTTT. It specifies CASSKVEEGEAGELFF.

The sample holds a few counts of this clonotype. The V gene is TRBV11-2, the J gene TRBJ2-1; a possible D gene is TRBD1 (6 bases). With 1 base removed from V and 5 bases from J, the gap between germline ends came to 12 bases. Germline CDR1 reads SGHAT; CDR2 reads FQNNGV. There are 15 residues in the CDR3. The CDR3 nucleotides are TGTGCCAGCAGCTTAGGACAGGCTCCTGACAATGAGCAGTTCTTC. It translates to CASSLGQAPDNEQFF.

This clonotype was observed a few times. CDR3 nucleotide sequence: TGTGCCAGCAGTGACGAAGGGACAGGGGGCACAGATACGCAGTATTTT. It yields the protein CASSDEGTGGTDTQYF. The gene calls are TRBV6-4 and TRBJ2-3, with TRBD1 matching 10 bases. Unmatched junction bases numbered 3, after V lost 2 bases and J lost 1 base. The CDR3 has 16 amino acids. CDR1 is MRHNA and CDR2 is SNTAGT in the germline V gene.

The genes are TRBV15 and TRBJ2-3, with D perhaps TRBD1 or TRBD2 (5 bases each). Germline-derived CDR1 and CDR2 are LNHNV and YYDKDF (reference sequence). Trimming took off 4 bases at V and 4 bases at J, with 18 bases between the two ends. The CDR3 loop spans 16 amino acids. The CDR3 loop reads CATSTEGLGAPDTQYF. CDR3 sequence (DNA): TGTGCCACCAGCACCGAGGGATTAGGGGCACCAGATACGCAGTATTTT.

This CDR3 is CASATPGQESYEQYF. The CDR3 DNA sequence: TGTGCCAGCGCAACCCCGGGACAGGAATCCTACGAGCAGTACTTC. The rearrangement links TRBV27 to TRBJ2-7; 8 nucleotides line up with TRBD1. Trimming cost V 8 bases and J 1 base; bases outside gene matches: 10. Germline CDR1 reads MNHEY; CDR2 reads SMNVEV (reference sequence). The CDR3 length is 15 residues.

V is TRBV5-6 and J is TRBJ2-7; a weak D match, TRBD2 (6 bases). V was trimmed by 6 bases and J by 0 bases, leaving 16 bases between them. CDR1 is SGHDT and CDR2 is YYEEEE in the germline V gene. This CDR3 comprises 15 residues. CDR3 bases: TGTGCCAGCACCCTAGTTAGCGGCCTCTCCTACGAGCAGTACTTC. Its protein is CASTLVSGLSYEQYF.

This clonotype was detected only a few times. The gene calls are TRBV29-1 and TRBJ2-1; a weak D match, TRBD1 (5 bases). Germline values: CDR1 SQVTM, CDR2 ANQGSEA. This CDR3 is built from 11 residues. V dropped 4 bases and J dropped 4 bases, with 5 bases sitting between them. The CDR3 bases are TGCAGCGTTGGACAGTACAATGAGCAGTTCTTC. Amino acid sequence: CSVGQYNEQFF.

This clonotype was recorded a few times. V and J are TRBV28 and TRBJ2-7, with 7 bases fitting TRBD1. CDR1 is MDHEN and CDR2 is SYDVKM in the germline V gene. The V and J ends lost 2 bases and 0 bases, in that order; junction bases with no gene match: 4. The CDR3 runs 15 residues. The CDR3 sequence is CASSLLGTVSYEQYF. The CDR3 DNA follows: TGTGCCAGCAGTTTACTCGGGACAGTCTCCTACGAGCAGTACTTC.

The chain links TRBV6-2 or TRBV6-3 to TRBJ1-1; D gene uncertain. Deletions cut 7 bases from V and 1 base from J, with 10 bases between. The germline V gene has CDR1 MNHEY and CDR2 SVGEGT. The CDR3 length is 13 residues. In DNA, the CDR3 is TGTGCCAGCACCCTCGTTAGGAACACTGAAGCTTTCTTT. This gives the protein CASTLVRNTEAFF.

A few counts support this clonotype. This rearrangement joins TRBV6-2 or TRBV6-3 to TRBJ1-2, with D unclear. The germline gives CDR1 MNHEY, CDR2 SVGEGT. The CDR3 runs 14 residues. Trimming took 7 bases from V and 0 from J, leaving 12 bases between them. The CDR3 sequence: CASKVEESNYGYTF. CDR3 DNA sequence: TGTGCCAGCAAAGTGGAAGAATCTAACTATGGCTACACCTTC.

This rearrangement joins TRBV6-5 to TRBJ2-1; perhaps TRBD1 as D (6 bases). Germline values: CDR1 MNHEY, CDR2 SVGAGI. V gave up 5 bases and J gave up 9 bases, with 20 bases separating them. The CDR3 has 15 residues. The CDR3 region is CASSRGTMVDREQFF. In nucleotides, the CDR3 is TGTGCCAGCAGTCGTGGGACAATGGTGGATCGTGAGCAGTTCTTC.

This chain joins TRBV7-8 and TRBJ2-7; possible D gene TRBD1, 6 bases. The CDR3 totals 14 residues. Trimming removed 5 bases at V and 3 bases at J, with 14 bases between. Per germline, CDR1 SGHVS and CDR2 FQNEAQ. The chain's CDR3 is CASSTGHRYYEQYF. The CDR3 bases are TGTGCCAGCAGCACGGGACACAGATACTACGAGCAGTACTTC.

The chain recombines TRBV29-1 with TRBJ2-3; TRBD2 matches 9 bases. The germline gives CDR1 SQVTM, CDR2 ANQGSEA. After removal of 3 bases from V and 2 bases from J, the junction contained 0 bases not matched to a gene. The CDR3 length is 13 residues. CDR3 region: CSVEGLATDTQYF. CDR3 bases: TGCAGCGTTGAGGGACTAGCCACAGATACGCAGTATTTT.

The V call is TRBV7-9, the J call TRBJ2-3, with D uncertain. Trimming removed 0 bases at V and 2 bases at J, with 9 bases between. Germline V lookup: CDR1 SEHNR, CDR2 FQNEAQ (reference sequence). There are 15 residues in the CDR3. As DNA, the CDR3 is TGTGCCAGCAGCTTAGCGCACTCCTACACAGATACGCAGTATTTT. Its translation: CASSLAHSYTDTQYF.